This TCR beta chain was sequenced during a study of breast tumors, draining lymph nodes, adjacent tissues. Study-level findings and limits: The lymph node origin of tumor T cells was framed as consistent with a hypothesis, not demonstrated. Most tumor T cells seemingly derive from lymph node, then expand in tumor. Tumor repertoires ranked between lymph nodes and nontumor tissue in diversity, with V and J gene preferences.

TCRdb passed the multiplex PCR reads through MiXCR, listing each CDR3 protein once. The repertoire holds some 100,000 distinct CDR3 sequences, about 20% seen once, with approximately 1.2% in the top ten. The CDR3 consists of 15 residues. Germline-derived CDR1 and CDR2 are MNHEY and SVGEGT. The V and J ends lost 8 bases and 9 bases respectively, with 20 bases between them. The lymph nodes were axillary draining lymph nodes from breast cancer patients. This clonotype has at least ten counts. Its antigen remains unidentified. This TCR derives from a female donor with breast cancer. Some clones in this sample may be carry-over from other donors' samples. The gene calls are TRBV6-2 or TRBV6-3 and TRBJ1-6; D is undetermined. Sequencing was performed on axillary lymph node tissue. CDR3: CASGFGRTTASPLHF. The CDR3, as DNA: TGTGCCAGCGGGTTCGGTCGGACGACTGCTTCACCCCTCCACTTT.